This T cell receptor (beta chain) was profiled in a study of blood T cell repertoires in COVID-19. About the study: COVID-19 samples collected from the United States, Italy and Spain covered acute and convalescent phases. Sample material is recorded as cDNA or gDNA derived from T cells, B-cell-depleted T cells, or PBMCs.

Per the study methods: Using reference gene primer amplification, nucleated cell counts were estimated. Only in-frame clones appear in the TCRdb table, and some are missing; sequencing was by immunoSEQ multiplex PCR. From that table come the V and J calls and clone size; the DNA was used to work out D and trimming. The sample includes fewer than 200,000 clones, about 80% of them seen just once. Germline CDR1 is LGHDT and CDR2 is YNNKEL (reference sequence). This CDR3 contains 14 residues. The trim removed 6 bases at V and 1 base at J, leaving 1 base unmatched. Sequencing was done on a sample of peripheral blood. The gene calls are TRBV3-1 (or the pseudogene TRBV3-2) and TRBJ1-4, with 8 nucleotides matching TRBD1. The TCR comes from a woman between 65 and 79 years old with acute or convalescent COVID-19. CDR3 protein: CASSDRGTNEKLFF. The CDR3, as DNA: TGTGCCAGCAGTGACAGGGGAACTAATGAAAAACTGTTTTTT.